A single sample gave rise to the 23 T cell receptor beta chains below, sequenced in a study of T cells in Graves' hyperthyroidism and ophthalmopathy. What was amplified from RNA transcripts were TCR beta CDR3 regions. The primer set for the first-round RT-PCR of the TCR CDR3 was HTBI. TCRdb re-derived calls from the multiplex PCR reads in MiXCR, one entry per CDR3 protein. The data show hundreds of thousands of distinct CDR3 sequences, around 15% seen once. The sample taken for sequencing was blood. The receptors were gathered from a man between 18 and 35 years old with Graves' ophthalmopathy.

This chain connects TRBV19 to TRBJ1-2; D not certain. The length of the CDR3 is 11 residues. Germline CDR1 LNHDA, CDR2 SQIVND (reference sequence). V was cut by 8 bases and J by 5 bases, with 9 bases left in between. The CDR3 sequence is CASRMGYGYTF. In nucleotides, the CDR3 is TGTGCCAGTCGCATGGGGTATGGCTACACCTTC.

This chain uses TRBV24-1 with TRBJ2-2; D remains ambiguous. Looked up from germline, CDR1 is KGHDR and CDR2 is SFDVKD. The CDR3 consists of 15 residues. Trimming shortened V by 0 bases and J by 6 bases, and 10 bases separated the two germline ends. DNA of the CDR3: TGTGCCACCAGTGATTTGAGTCAGTCTTCCGGGGAGCTGTTTTTT. It specifies CATSDLSQSSGELFF.

The rearrangement joins TRBV6-1 to TRBJ2-1; D is unresolved. Trimming removed 6 bases from V and 8 bases from J, with 17 bases in between. Germline assignment: CDR1 MNHNS and CDR2 SASEGT. The CDR3 totals 14 residues. DNA for the CDR3: TGTGCCAGCAGCCTTAGAATAAGCAGCTATGAGCAGTTCTTC. The encoded protein is CASSLRISSYEQFF.

This clonotype appeared many times. J is TRBJ1-3 and V is TRBV18, with TRBD1 matching 9 bases. With 5 bases clipped from V and 4 bases from J, the junction kept 6 bases outside the gene matches. There are 15 residues in the CDR3. Germline V gene data show CDR1 as KGHSH and CDR2 as LQKENI. The CDR3 here is CASSTRTGAGNTIYF. As DNA, the CDR3 is TGTGCCAGCTCAACACGGACAGGGGCCGGAAACACCATATATTTT. The full variable domain, its missing parts supplied by reference TRBV18 and TRBJ1-3, is NAGVMQNPRHLVRRRGQEARLRCSPMKGHSHVYWYRQLPEEGLKFMVYLQKENIIDESGMPKERFSAEFPKEGPSILRIQQVVRGDSAAYFCASSTRTGAGNTIYFGEGSWLTVV.

With regard to this clonotype: Being one base from a much bigger clone, this may be a read error. DNA for the CDR3: TGTGCCAGTAGTCTAACGGGCGGCTTAGCGTACGAGCAGTACTTC. Its translation: CASSLTGGLAYEQYF. V usage is TRBV19 and J usage is TRBJ2-7, with a weak D call TRBD2 (5 bases). V was pared by 5 bases and J by 4 bases, with 18 bases between. The CDR3 contains 15 residues. CDR1 is LNHDA and CDR2 is SQIVND in the germline V gene (reference sequence). Drawing the rest from reference TRBV19 and TRBJ2-7, the complete variable domain is DGGITQSPKYLFRKEGQNVTLSCEQNLNHDAMYWYRQDPGQGLRLIYYSQIVNDFQKGDIAEGYSVSREKKESFPLTVTSAQKNPTAFYLCASSLTGGLAYEQYFGPGTRLTVT.

At least ten counts were recorded for this clonotype. The chain has TRBV18 and TRBJ1-6, with 7 nucleotides matching TRBD1. The V and J ends lost 3 bases and 13 bases, in that order; junction bases with no gene match: 15. CDR3 length: 16 residues. Germline V gives CDR1 KGHSH, CDR2 LQKENI. CDR3 amino acids: CASSPYRDSSITPLHF. In DNA, the CDR3 is TGTGCCAGCTCACCCTACCGGGACAGCTCTATAACTCCCCTCCACTTT.

The chain couples TRBV19 to TRBJ1-1; D is unresolved. CDR3 length: 14 residues. Germline V lookup: CDR1 LNHDA, CDR2 SQIVND (reference sequence). Trimming took 3 bases from V and 2 from J, leaving 10 bases between them. CDR3 DNA sequence: TGTGCCAGTAGTATTCTTGGGCTCAACACTGAAGCTTTCTTT. It encodes CASSILGLNTEAFF. The variable domain in full, with the rest retrieved from reference TRBV19 and TRBJ1-1, is DGGITQSPKYLFRKEGQNVTLSCEQNLNHDAMYWYRQDPGQGLRLIYYSQIVNDFQKGDIAEGYSVSREKKESFPLTVTSAQKNPTAFYLCASSILGLNTEAFFGQGTRLTVV.

Ten or more counts support this clonotype. The chain combines TRBV12-3 or TRBV12-4 with TRBJ1-5; a weak D match, TRBD1 (5 bases). Deletions cut 0 bases from V and 5 bases from J, with 5 bases between. This CDR3 is built from 13 residues. The CDR3 sequence is CASSLATDQPQHF. For the CDR3, the DNA is TGTGCCAGCAGTTTAGCGACAGATCAGCCCCAGCATTTT.

Details on this clonotype: Given a much more abundant clone one base away, this may be a read error. CDR3 nucleotides: TGCGCCAGCAGCGGAGAACAGGGAATATCCGGGGGGCTGTTTTTT. Translating gives CASSGEQGISGGLFF. The chain joins TRBV5-1 to TRBJ2-2; D assignment may be TRBD1 or TRBD2 (6 bases each). Germline CDR1 SGHRS, CDR2 YFSETQ. The CDR3 length is 15 residues.

This clonotype appeared a few times. A read error may explain this, as a much larger clone is one base away. The chain links TRBV6-2 or TRBV6-3 to TRBJ1-1, with TRBD1 matching 9 bases. J lost 8 bases, V lost 6 bases, and 1 base had no gene match. Germline lookup yields CDR1 MNHEY and CDR2 SVGEGT. This CDR3 is built from 11 residues. CDR3 DNA sequence: TGTGCCAGCAGGGGGACAGGGGAAGCTTTCTTT. Amino acids: CASRGTGEAFF.

This clonotype has a count of ten or more. The DNA for the CDR3 is TGTGCCAGCAAGTTGGGCACCGGGGAGCTGTTTTTT. Its protein is CASKLGTGELFF. The V call is TRBV11-3, the J call TRBJ2-2; D is unresolved. CDR1 is SGHNT, CDR2 YENEEA, per germline. This CDR3 is 12 amino acids long. Trimming removed 7 bases from V and 4 bases from J, with 7 bases in between.

This clonotype was picked up many times. J is TRBJ1-1 and V is TRBV6-1, with D possibly TRBD1 on 5 matching bases. The CDR3 is 16 amino acids. Germline V gives CDR1 MNHNS, CDR2 SASEGT. V was clipped by 2 bases and J by 0 bases, with 13 bases between them. The CDR3 loop reads CASSEMARAVNTEAFF. In nucleotides, the CDR3 is TGTGCCAGCAGTGAAATGGCCAGGGCGGTGAACACTGAAGCTTTCTTT.

The gene calls are TRBV6-5 and TRBJ1-3; D is uncertain. V was clipped by 2 bases and J by 0 bases, with 14 bases between them. Germline values: CDR1 MNHEY, CDR2 SVGAGI. There are 17 residues in the CDR3. Written as DNA, the CDR3 is TGTGCCAGCAGTTACATTGAGGACTTATACTCTGGAAACACCATATATTTT. Translation gives CASSYIEDLYSGNTIYF.

At least ten counts were recorded for this clonotype. The chain couples TRBV20-1 to TRBJ2-1, with D possibly being TRBD1 (6 bases). The CDR3 totals 15 residues. Germline loops: CDR1 DFQATT, CDR2 SNEGSKA (reference sequence). The CDR3 spells CSKLTGNGKRYEQFF. The CDR3 DNA reads TGCAGCAAACTCACAGGGAATGGCAAGCGCTATGAGCAGTTCTTC.

This clonotype was counted ten times or more. The J gene is TRBJ1-5, the V gene TRBV6-2 or TRBV6-3; D not certain. CDR1 and CDR2 (germline): MNHEY, SVGEGT. Trimming left V 7 bases short and J 5 bases short, with 12 bases between. CDR3 length equals 13 residues. CDR3 sequence reads: CASKGPLYQPQHF. DNA of the CDR3: TGTGCCAGCAAAGGGCCGCTGTATCAGCCCCAGCATTTT.

This clonotype has ten or more counts. The gene calls are TRBV10-3 and TRBJ1-4; 8 bases match TRBD1. Germline V gene lookup returns CDR1 ENHRY and CDR2 SYGVKD. The CDR3 contains 15 residues. Trimming took 10 bases from V and 4 from J; bases not matched to a gene: 11. CDR3 residues: CATAGSDRGNEKLFF. The CDR3 nucleotides are TGTGCCACCGCCGGGTCAGACAGGGGTAATGAAAAACTGTTTTTT.

This clonotype occurred many times. The chain has TRBV7-2 and TRBJ1-1; 7 bases fit TRBD1. J was trimmed by 1 base and V by 5 bases; bases with no gene match: 4. Germline assignment: CDR1 SGHTA and CDR2 FQGNSA. This CDR3 comprises 14 residues. The CDR3 spells CASSARQGNTEAFF. CDR3 nucleotide sequence: TGTGCCAGCAGCGCCCGACAGGGGAACACTGAAGCTTTCTTT.

This clonotype showed up just a few times. V usage is TRBV30 and J usage is TRBJ1-1; D not certain. This CDR3 contains 15 residues. CDR1 is GTSNPN and CDR2 is SVGIG in the germline V gene (reference sequence). V was pared by 4 bases and J by 0 bases, with 15 bases between. The CDR3 coding sequence is TGTGCCTGGAAGGCGGGAAGGACGATGAACACTGAAGCTTTCTTT. Amino acid sequence: CAWKAGRTMNTEAFF.

This clonotype has a count of ten or more. The rearrangement uses TRBV6-1 and TRBJ2-7; the match to TRBD2 covers 8 bases. The CDR3 totals 15 residues. Trimming at V came to 5 bases and at J to 1 base, leaving 7 bases not matched to a gene. Germline values: CDR1 MNHNS, CDR2 SASEGT. As DNA, the CDR3 is TGTGCCAGCAGTCCCCGGGGGGGGATGTCCTACGAGCAGTACTTC. As protein: CASSPRGGMSYEQYF.

The CDR3 is CSVWGGTSNTDTQYF. DNA for the CDR3: TGCAGCGTCTGGGGGGGGACCTCCAACACAGATACGCAGTATTTT. V and J are TRBV29-1 and TRBJ2-3; TRBD2 agrees at 7 bases. CDR3 length: 15 amino acids. Losses at the gene ends were 6 bases for V and 2 bases for J; bases not matched to a gene: 11. Germline V lookup: CDR1 SQVTM, CDR2 ANQGSEA.

In this sample, this clonotype turned up a few times. V is TRBV20-1 and J is TRBJ2-2; 12 positions agree with TRBD2. Unmatched junction bases numbered 12, after V lost 2 bases and J lost 5 bases. Germline V CDR1 and CDR2: DFQATT, SNEGSKA (reference sequence). The length of the CDR3 is 18 residues. CDR3 DNA sequence: TGCAGTGCTAGACCCCTGGGGTCCGGGACTAGCGGGACCGGGGAGCTGTTTTTT. Residues: CSARPLGSGTSGTGELFF.

The gene calls are TRBV6-1 and TRBJ2-1, with D perhaps TRBD2 (6 bases). The CDR3 has 14 amino acids. The ends were cut back, 2 bases at V and 10 bases at J, with 15 bases in the middle. Germline lookup yields CDR1 MNHNS and CDR2 SASEGT. DNA for the CDR3: TGTGCCAGCAGTGAATGGGGCACGGGGGACGAGCAGTTCTTC. As protein: CASSEWGTGDEQFF.

This clonotype was seen more than once but under ten times. J is TRBJ1-5 and V is TRBV19; 7 bases line up with TRBD1. Looked up from germline, CDR1 is LNHDA and CDR2 is SQIVND (reference sequence). V dropped 8 bases and J dropped 7; count of bases not matched to a gene: 11. The CDR3 sequence is 14 residues long. The CDR3 here is CASRPDRVEQPQHF. Written as DNA, the CDR3 is TGTGCCAGTCGTCCTGACAGGGTTGAGCAGCCCCAGCATTTT.